These 26 T cell receptor beta chains originate from one sample sequenced in a study of blood T cell repertoires in COVID-19. Sequencing used immunoSEQ multiplex PCR; TCRdb keeps in-frame clones, though not all of them. The sample has 150,000 to 200,000 clones; approximately 86% are singletons. The sample consisted of peripheral blood. The source of these receptors is a man younger than 30 with acute or convalescent COVID-19.

V usage is TRBV18 and J usage is TRBJ1-5; 7 bases fit TRBD1. V trimming: 3 bases; J trimming: 2 bases; junction bases outside the gene matches: 1. CDR3 size: 14 residues. Germline CDR1 and CDR2: KGHSH and LQKENI. Here the CDR3 DNA reads TGTGCCAGCTCACCCAGGGGGGGCAATCAGCCCCAGCATTTT. It codes for CASSPRGGNQPQHF.

The chain recombines TRBV6-5 with TRBJ2-5; possibly TRBD1 for D (5 bases). Trimming removed 8 bases at V and 6 bases at J, with 10 bases between. There are 11 residues in the CDR3. Germline V lookup: CDR1 MNHEY, CDR2 SVGAGI. In nucleotides, the CDR3 is TGTGCCAGCCACCAGGGAAAGACCCAGTACTTC. As protein: CASHQGKTQYF.

This clone was seen only once. V and J are TRBV11-2 and TRBJ1-2; D is uncertain. V was clipped by 0 bases and J by 5 bases, with 13 bases between them. Germline CDR1 reads SGHAT; CDR2 reads FQNNGV. This CDR3 has 15 amino acids. The CDR3 loop is CASSLEPGPSYGYTF. The DNA for the CDR3 is TGTGCCAGCAGCTTAGAGCCAGGCCCTTCGTATGGCTACACCTTC.

V and J are TRBV7-3 and TRBJ2-3; a possible D gene is TRBD2 (6 bases). In germline, CDR1 is SGHTA, CDR2 FQGTGA. The CDR3 has 15 amino acids. Between the trimmed V and J ends, which lost 5 bases and 2 bases, there was a span of 14 bases. CDR3 residues: CASSLQGGATDTQYF. The CDR3 DNA sequence: TGTGCCAGCAGCCTCCAGGGCGGGGCCACAGATACGCAGTATTTT. The full variable domain, with the rest looked up from reference TRBV7-3 and TRBJ2-3, is GAGVSQTPSNKVTEKGKYVELRCDPISGHTALYWYRQSLGQGPEFLIYFQGTGAADDSGLPNDRFFAVRPEGSVSTLKIQRTERGDSAVYLCASSLQGGATDTQYFGPGTRLTVL.

J is TRBJ2-3 and V is TRBV7-6; 15 bases line up with TRBD2. The CDR3 covers 19 residues. Germline V lookup: CDR1 SGHVS, CDR2 FNYEAQ. J was trimmed by 1 base and V by 3 bases; bases with no gene match: 8. In DNA form, the CDR3 reads TGTGCCAGCAGCTTGGGACTAGCGGGGGGTACTCCTGGCACAGATACGCAGTATTTT. It encodes CASSLGLAGGTPGTDTQYF.

V gene TRBV4-2 combines with J gene TRBJ1-6; the D is unclear. The V end was cut by 0 bases, the J end by 14 bases, with 11 bases between. The V gene's germline CDR1 is LGHNA and CDR2 YNFKEQ. This CDR3 region has 13 residues. This chain's CDR3 is CASSQDGGTALHF. Written as DNA, the CDR3 is TGTGCCAGCAGCCAAGATGGCGGAACGGCCCTCCACTTT.

The genes are TRBV19 and TRBJ1-2; TRBD1 might be the D (5 bases). The CDR3 spans 14 residues. V dropped 3 bases and J dropped 0 bases, with 8 bases sitting between them. Germline assignment: CDR1 LNHDA and CDR2 SQIVND (reference sequence). The CDR3 DNA reads TGTGCCAGTAGTATTGCAGGGACTAACTATGGCTACACCTTC. Its translation is CASSIAGTNYGYTF.

The rearrangement uses TRBV30 and TRBJ1-1; weak D call: TRBD1 (6 bases). The CDR3 covers 13 residues. With 0 bases removed from V and 7 bases from J, the gap between germline ends came to 12 bases. Germline V gives CDR1 GTSNPN, CDR2 SVGIG (reference sequence). Here the CDR3 reads CAWSVGRGIEAFF. The CDR3 DNA follows: TGTGCCTGGAGTGTGGGCAGGGGCATTGAAGCTTTCTTT.

This clone was recorded a few times. The genes are TRBV18 and TRBJ2-1, with a tentative D call TRBD1 (6 bases). The CDR3 has 15 residues. With 3 bases removed from V and 7 bases from J, the gap between germline ends came to 16 bases. Germline lookup yields CDR1 KGHSH and CDR2 LQKENI. The CDR3 DNA is TGTGCCAGCTCACCGACCGGGACACATCAGAATGAGCAGTTCTTC. Residues: CASSPTGTHQNEQFF.

The chain recombines TRBV6-6 with TRBJ2-1; 7 positions agree with TRBD1. Germline CDR1 reads MNHNY; CDR2 reads SVGAGI (reference sequence). The trim removed 3 bases at V and 0 bases at J, leaving 5 bases unmatched. The CDR3 is 16 residues long. The CDR3 nucleotides are TGTGCCAGCAGTTATGAGGACAGGAGCTCCTACAATGAGCAGTTCTTC. It specifies CASSYEDRSSYNEQFF.

The V and J genes are TRBV5-4 and TRBJ2-1; 9 nucleotides match TRBD2. Trimming at V came to 4 bases and at J to 6 bases, leaving 5 bases not matched to a gene. The CDR3 has 14 residues. Per the germline V gene, CDR1 is SGHNT and CDR2 is YYREEE (reference sequence). The CDR3 region is CASSDGGGANEQFF. The CDR3 DNA sequence: TGTGCCAGCAGCGACGGCGGGGGGGCCAATGAGCAGTTCTTC.

The chain uses TRBV6-5 and TRBJ1-6; D is unclear. CDR1 is MNHEY and CDR2 is SVGAGI in the germline V gene. Deletions cut 10 bases from V and 7 bases from J, with 20 bases between. CDR3 length equals 15 residues. The CDR3 nucleotides read TGTGCCACCACCGCGGAGCGGCCTAGGAATTCACCCCTCCACTTT. Translated: CATTAERPRNSPLHF.

This clone was detected a few times. The rearrangement uses TRBV6-5 and TRBJ1-1; D may be TRBD1 (6 bases). Trimming shortened V by 4 bases and J by 4 bases, and 13 bases separated the two germline ends. The CDR3 loop spans 14 amino acids. Looked up from germline, CDR1 is MNHEY and CDR2 is SVGAGI. The CDR3 region is CASSLGGVGTEAFF. The CDR3 DNA sequence: TGTGCCAGCAGTTTAGGGGGAGTAGGCACTGAAGCTTTCTTT.

The chain carries TRBV5-1 and TRBJ2-7; 11 bases map to TRBD1. CDR3 length: 19 amino acids. Germline CDR1 and CDR2: SGHRS and YFSETQ. V gave up 0 bases and J gave up 2 bases; unmatched junction bases: 13. CDR3 residues: CASSLAIGTRGQGAYEQYF. CDR3 coding DNA: TGCGCCAGCAGCTTGGCTATCGGTACTCGGGGACAGGGGGCCTACGAGCAGTACTTC.

V is TRBV30 and J is TRBJ1-1; 11 bases map to TRBD1. The CDR3 consists of 14 residues. After removal of 1 base from V and 11 bases from J, the junction contained 9 bases not matched to a gene. Germline V gives CDR1 GTSNPN, CDR2 SVGIG (reference sequence). CDR3 nucleotide sequence: TGTGCCTGGAGTGGGGGGACAGGGGGTTTGGGGGCTTTCTTT. Encoded protein: CAWSGGTGGLGAFF.

The V and J genes are TRBV18 and TRBJ2-3, with TRBD2 matching 12 bases. The junction had 5 bases not matched to a gene; V was cut back by 3 bases and J by 7 bases. CDR3 length: 15 residues. The germline V gene encodes CDR1 KGHSH and CDR2 LQKENI. The DNA of the CDR3 is TGTGCCAGCTCACCTTCGACTAGCGGGGGAAATACGCAGTATTTT. Protein product: CASSPSTSGGNTQYF.

V gene TRBV19 combines with J gene TRBJ2-5; D possibly corresponds to TRBD1 (6 bases). Germline-derived CDR1 and CDR2 are LNHDA and SQIVND (reference sequence). The ends were cut back, 5 bases at V and 5 bases at J, with 12 bases in the middle. CDR3 size: 13 residues. The CDR3 region has the DNA TGTGCCAGTAGTGCCACAGGGTTGGAGACCCAGTACTTC. It translates to CASSATGLETQYF.

The chain uses TRBV28 and TRBJ1-6; 10 bases fit TRBD1. Germline V lookup: CDR1 MDHEN, CDR2 SYDVKM. This CDR3 spans 15 amino acids. V shed 7 bases, J shed 8 bases, and the junction held 8 bases outside the gene matches. Here the CDR3 DNA reads TGTGCCAGCACCCAGACAGGGGGCGGGTATTCACCCCTCCACTTT. Its translation: CASTQTGGGYSPLHF.

The CDR3 is CAWRLGGGTEAFF. CDR3 nucleotide sequence: TGTGCCTGGCGTCTAGGGGGCGGTACTGAAGCTTTCTTT. This chain links TRBV30 with TRBJ1-1; TRBD1 aligns across 7 bases. Germline values: CDR1 GTSNPN, CDR2 SVGIG (reference sequence). This CDR3 has 13 amino acids. With V trimmed by 5 bases and J by 5 bases, 8 bases remained unmatched.

V is TRBV28 and J is TRBJ2-1, with 10 positions matching TRBD2. The length of the CDR3 is 16 residues. The ends lost 6 bases at V and 7 bases at J; junction bases unmatched: 12. Germline V gene data show CDR1 as MDHEN and CDR2 as SYDVKM. CDR3 loop: CASRTSRAGGMNEQFF. Here the CDR3 DNA reads TGTGCCAGCAGGACCTCACGAGCGGGGGGGATGAATGAGCAGTTCTTC.

The rearrangement uses TRBV7-3 and TRBJ2-7; 9 bases are a match to TRBD1. The CDR3 covers 14 residues. V trimming: 5 bases; J trimming: 6 bases; junction bases outside the gene matches: 8. Germline CDR1 is SGHTA and CDR2 is FQGTGA. The CDR3 protein is CASSLGTGFGEQYF. The CDR3 coding sequence is TGTGCCAGCAGCCTCGGGACAGGGTTTGGCGAGCAGTACTTC. The full variable domain, in which reference TRBV7-3 and TRBJ2-7 provide the parts outside the CDR3, is GAGVSQTPSNKVTEKGKYVELRCDPISGHTALYWYRQSLGQGPEFLIYFQGTGAADDSGLPNDRFFAVRPEGSVSTLKIQRTERGDSAVYLCASSLGTGFGEQYFGPGTRLTVT.

The chain links TRBV29-1 to TRBJ2-3; 9 bases fit TRBD2. This CDR3 has 13 amino acids. J gave up 5 bases and V 5 bases, and 5 bases lay outside the gene matches. The germline gives CDR1 SQVTM, CDR2 ANQGSEA. The chain's CDR3 is CSVWYSGGDTQYF. The CDR3 region has the DNA TGCAGCGTTTGGTATAGCGGGGGAGATACGCAGTATTTT.

This chain uses TRBV30 with TRBJ1-5; 9 bases are a match to TRBD1. V was clipped by 3 bases and J by 5 bases; unmatched bases: 14. CDR3 length: 17 amino acids. Germline lookup yields CDR1 GTSNPN and CDR2 SVGIG (reference sequence). The CDR3 region has the DNA TGTGCCTGGAGCGTACGGCTGGGACAGGGACGTTATCAGCCCCAGCATTTT. It is translated as CAWSVRLGQGRYQPQHF.

The chain links TRBV2 to TRBJ1-1; D is ambiguous. Trimming removed 4 bases at V and 3 bases at J, with 9 bases between. Germline V CDR1 and CDR2: SNHLY, FYNNEI. The CDR3 has 13 residues. The chain's CDR3 is CASSGSLDTEAFF. CDR3 coding DNA: TGTGCCAGCAGTGGGAGTTTGGACACTGAAGCTTTCTTT.

This clone was observed a single time. The J gene is TRBJ1-1, the V gene TRBV29-1; possible D gene TRBD1, 6 bases. The CDR3 is made up of 13 amino acids. Germline values: CDR1 SQVTM, CDR2 ANQGSEA. V was pared by 6 bases and J by 1 base, with 12 bases between. Here the CDR3 reads CSVVKQGNTEAFF. The CDR3 DNA reads as TGCAGCGTCGTGAAACAGGGGAACACTGAAGCTTTCTTT.

In regard to this clone: This specimen includes other DNA sequences encoding the same CDR3. This chain uses TRBV9 with TRBJ1-6; 8 nucleotides match TRBD1. With V trimmed by 3 bases and J by 6 bases, 5 bases remained unmatched. The CDR3 is made up of 15 amino acids. Germline loops: CDR1 SGDLS, CDR2 YYNGEE. This CDR3 reads CASSEGTGGNSPLHF. The CDR3 DNA reads TGTGCCAGCAGCGAGGGTACAGGGGGTAATTCACCCCTCCACTTT.